This section outlines one T cell receptor beta chain sequence together with its context. Its antigen is not yet known. The input lacks base qualities; no much larger clone sits a single base away. This sample stems from a study of blood T cell repertoires in COVID-19 (dated by TCRdb to about 2020). Study-level background: Collaborator samples came from the United States, Italy and Spain and covered acute and convalescent phases of COVID-19. Where available, HLA class I and class II types were taken from metadata supplied by the sample provider and were not determined by assay-based typing. The material from the prospective study consisted of cDNA or gDNA derived from T cells, B-cell-depleted T cells, or PBMCs. The repertoires were made available in a free public database intended to serve as a resource for research on the immune response to SARS-CoV-2. Samples were obtained from the ongoing ImmuneRACE study (first 160 participants) and from 1,254 subjects provided by 6 global collaborators. The sample metadata nearly always contained a de-identified subject ID, COVID-19 status, age in years and sex. Deeply sampled blood TCRbeta repertoires from subjects exposed to, actively infected with, or recovered from COVID-19 were included in the dataset. Here is what the overall study found, with its caveats: How much clinical and demographic metadata was included differed by source and by participant, and the metadata was provided uncurated.

In the prospective study, participants were roughly 18 to 89 years old, resided in about two dozen geographic areas of the United States, and were enrolled through a virtual design. Cohort assignment in the prospective study relied on participant-reported clinical history from a screening survey and a study questionnaire. Recovered participants in ImmuneRACE Cohort 3 were defined as having two consecutive negative NP/OP PCR tests, clearance from a healthcare professional, or resolution of symptoms. In the prospective study, whole blood, serum and a nasopharyngeal or oropharyngeal swab were collected from each participant by mobile phlebotomists. Prospective study participants could optionally give additional blood draws and questionnaires over an approximately two-month period. Prospective study blood samples were shipped either frozen or at room temperature before DNA extraction. The CDR3 numbers 14 residues from cysteine through phenylalanine. Here the CDR3 DNA is all that survives: 42 bases in frame from base 1. CDR1 and CDR2 are read off the germline V gene (reference sequence) as LNHDA and SQIVND. Trimming takes 4 bases from V and 1 base from J, and the germline ends sit 10 bases apart.

TCRbeta CDR3 regions were amplified from genomic DNA by means of the immunoSEQ Assay, a bias-controlled multiplex PCR. The published analysis was carried out like this. Within the assay, amplification of reference gene primers was used to estimate how many nucleated cells each sample contained. Sequence reads were collapsed and filtered to measure the absolute abundance of every unique TCRbeta CDR3 rearrangement. For each sample, productive Simpson clonality was calculated by taking the square root of Simpson's diversity index across productive rearrangements. The source is immuneACCESS, and TCRdb retained only in-frame sequences with V and J called. Part of the clones is not carried over; for the studies checked, unresolved V genes explain less than half of this, and the remainder is unexplained. The V and J calls and clone size were taken over from that table, and D and trimming were inferred from the DNA. Within this sample are approximately 470,000 clones, with approximately 86% of them counted one time only. Of the sample, 0.7% falls within the top ten clones.

Sequenced material: PBMCs or T cells enriched from blood (not recorded which). This clonotype was obtained from a woman between 18 and 29 years old who had recovered from COVID-19. The chain is made from TRBV19 and TRBJ1-2; TRBD1 is possibly the D segment (6 matching bases). The DNA sequence is given as TGTGCCAGTAGTACCGGACAGCTTAACTATGGCTACACCTTC. It translates to CASSTGQLNYGYTF.